One sample yielded the 24 T cell receptor beta chains listed below, sequenced in a study of OX40 agonist ivuxolimab in advanced cancers. Profiling relied on immunoSEQ multiplex PCR, and the TCRdb table lists in-frame clones only, not all of them. Of some 67,000 clones in the sample, roughly 87% were seen once. The source was CD4+ or CD8+ T cells sorted from blood, collected in a trial of the OX40 agonist ivuxolimab. Receptor source: an adult with an advanced solid tumor such as melanoma, head and neck, liver or kidney cancer.

The V call is TRBV9, the J call TRBJ2-5, with 7 bases lining up with TRBD2. The germline V gene encodes CDR1 SGDLS and CDR2 YYNGEE. Losses at the gene ends were 4 bases for V and 1 base for J; bases not matched to a gene: 22. This CDR3 is built from 20 residues. The CDR3 loop reads CASSHSGRGSSVWGQETQYF. The CDR3 bases are TGTGCCAGCAGCCATTCGGGGCGCGGGAGTTCTGTTTGGGGCCAAGAGACCCAGTACTTC.

This chain uses TRBV7-9 with TRBJ2-3, with D maybe TRBD1 (5 bases). The V end lost 10 bases, the J end lost 6 bases, and 17 bases lay between the germline ends. The germline gives CDR1 SEHNR, CDR2 FQNEAQ (reference sequence). This CDR3 comprises 13 residues. The CDR3, as DNA: TGTGCCATCATAGACACTTCAGGGGATACGCAGTATTTT. It codes for CAIIDTSGDTQYF.

The rearrangement joins TRBV15 to TRBJ1-5, with TRBD1 as a possible D gene (6 bases). This CDR3 is 17 amino acids long. CDR1 and CDR2 (germline): LNHNV, YYDKDF (reference sequence). Deletions cut 0 bases from V and 2 bases from J, with 14 bases between. CDR3 nucleotides: TGTGCCACCAGCAGAGAACACAGGGTATTAGGCAATCAGCCCCAGCATTTT. Protein sequence: CATSREHRVLGNQPQHF.

The V and J genes are TRBV5-6 and TRBJ1-5, with D possibly TRBD1 on 5 matching bases. V was cut by 2 bases and J by 2 bases, with 11 bases left in between. The CDR3 contains 15 residues. Germline V gene sequence: CDR1 SGHDT, CDR2 YYEEEE. This CDR3 is CASSLSGLGNQPQHF. In nucleotides, the CDR3 is TGTGCCAGCAGCTTATCGGGGCTGGGCAATCAGCCCCAGCATTTT. The full variable domain, rest sourced from reference TRBV5-6 and TRBJ1-5, is DAGVTQSPTHLIKTRGQQVTLRCSPKSGHDTVSWYQQALGQGPQFIFQYYEEEERQRGNFPDRFSGHQFPNYSSELNVNALLLGDSALYLCASSLSGLGNQPQHFGDGTRLSIL.

CDR3 coding DNA: TGCGCCAGCAGTGAGCCGATGCGGGGGGCCGGAGGGACCCAGTACTTC. Amino acid sequence: CASSEPMRGAGGTQYF. The chain is built from TRBV10-2 and TRBJ2-5, with 8 nucleotides matching TRBD2. This CDR3 region has 16 residues. V was clipped by 2 bases and J by 7 bases; unmatched bases: 12. Germline V gene sequence: CDR1 WSHSY, CDR2 SAAADI.

The genes are TRBV18 and TRBJ1-2, with a weak D call TRBD1 (5 bases). Germline V gene lookup returns CDR1 KGHSH and CDR2 LQKENI. The CDR3 has 13 residues. V was clipped by 3 bases and J by 3 bases, with 8 bases between them. CDR3 amino acids: CASSPARDYGYTF. CDR3 DNA: TGTGCCAGCTCACCCGCCAGGGACTATGGCTACACCTTC.

The chain joins TRBV29-1 to TRBJ1-1; 7 bases are a match to TRBD1. V lost 6 bases to trimming and J lost 5 bases; unmatched junction nucleotides: 12. This CDR3 has 14 residues. Germline-derived CDR1 and CDR2 are SQVTM and ANQGSEA. The CDR3 spells CSVPKTGLGTEAFF. CDR3 bases: TGCAGCGTACCCAAGACAGGGTTGGGGACTGAAGCTTTCTTT.

This clone was seen a handful of times. The rearrangement links TRBV28 to TRBJ1-5; a possible D gene is TRBD1 (5 bases). The CDR3 runs to 13 residues. The V gene lost 7 bases and the J gene lost 2 bases, with 9 bases spanning the gap. In germline, CDR1 is MDHEN, CDR2 SYDVKM. CDR3 residues: CASTGSGNQPQHF. CDR3 DNA: TGTGCCAGCACAGGGAGCGGCAATCAGCCCCAGCATTTT.

The chain carries TRBV28 and TRBJ2-1; the match to TRBD1 covers 10 bases. With 3 bases clipped from V and 4 bases from J, the junction kept 9 bases outside the gene matches. Germline loops: CDR1 MDHEN, CDR2 SYDVKM. There are 17 residues in the CDR3. DNA of the CDR3: TGTGCCAGCAGTTTCATCAGGACAGGGGGAACATACAATGAGCAGTTCTTC. Encoded protein: CASSFIRTGGTYNEQFF.

A single count supports this clone. The rearrangement joins TRBV6-1 to TRBJ2-7, with 9 nucleotides matching TRBD1. CDR3 length equals 15 residues. Germline CDR1 reads MNHNS; CDR2 reads SASEGT. The V segment lost 1 base and the J segment 1 base; nucleotides outside the gene matches: 2. The DNA for the CDR3 is TGTGCCAGCAGTGAAGGGACAGGGGCTTCCTACGAGCAGTACTTC. This codes for CASSEGTGASYEQYF.

This clone was observed a handful of times. The chain recombines TRBV6-5 with TRBJ1-5; D gene unclear. Germline assignment: CDR1 MNHEY and CDR2 SVGAGI. The CDR3 sequence is 14 residues long. Trimming removed 2 bases from V and 9 bases from J, with 14 bases in between. As DNA, the CDR3 is TGTGCCAGCAGTTACGGTAGCGGTACCTGGCCCCAGCATTTT. Translating it yields CASSYGSGTWPQHF.

The chain has TRBV25-1 and TRBJ2-5; D perhaps matches TRBD1 (7 bases). Trimming stripped 3 bases from V and 4 bases from J, with 15 bases between. The CDR3 spans 15 residues. Germline V gene sequence: CDR1 MGHDK, CDR2 SYGVNS. CDR3 in amino acids: CASSDQGGRGETQYF. In DNA form, the CDR3 reads TGTGCCAGCAGTGATCAGGGGGGCAGAGGAGAGACCCAGTACTTC. Variable domain in full (rest from reference TRBV25-1 and TRBJ2-5): EADIYQTPRYLVIGTGKKITLECSQTMGHDKMYWYQQDPGMELHLIHYSYGVNSTEKGDLSSESTVSRIRTEHFPLTLESARPSHTSQYLCASSDQGGRGETQYFGPGTRLLVL.

The chain combines TRBV6-1 with TRBJ2-7, with D hard to call. The CDR3 extends over 16 amino acids. The germline V gene encodes CDR1 MNHNS and CDR2 SASEGT. With 0 bases removed from V and 2 bases from J, the gap between germline ends came to 14 bases. In DNA form, the CDR3 reads TGTGCCAGCAGTGAAGCCGGCCGACCTGGGGCCTACGAGCAGTACGTC. Translation gives CASSEAGRPGAYEQYV.

The chain employs TRBV10-3 and TRBJ1-5; 7 bases are a match to TRBD1. This CDR3 has 15 amino acids. The germline gives CDR1 ENHRY, CDR2 SYGVKD. J gave up 5 bases and V 6 bases, and 10 bases lay outside the gene matches. CDR3 sequence: CAISRGVGIDQPQHF. Written as DNA, the CDR3 is TGTGCCATCAGCAGGGGGGTCGGGATAGATCAGCCCCAGCATTTT.

This clone has only a few counts. The V and J genes are TRBV28 and TRBJ1-2; 7 bases map to TRBD1. V gave up 7 bases and J gave up 3 bases; unmatched junction bases: 5. The V gene's germline CDR1 is MDHEN and CDR2 SYDVKM. The CDR3 length is 13 residues. DNA of the CDR3: TGTGCCAGCATGCCGACAGGGCACTATGGCTACACCTTC. This translates into CASMPTGHYGYTF.

In this sample, this clone turned up a few times. V and J are TRBV5-1 and TRBJ2-1; 10 nucleotides align to TRBD1. The CDR3 runs to 15 residues. CDR1 SGHRS and CDR2 YFSETQ come from the germline V gene. The V gene end was trimmed by 2 bases and the J gene end by 6 bases; junction bases not matched to a gene: 5. The CDR3 DNA reads as TGCGCCAGCAGCTTCGGACAGGGGGAGAGCAATGAGCAGTTCTTC. It translates to CASSFGQGESNEQFF.

The chain uses TRBV7-9 and TRBJ2-2; 9 bases line up with TRBD1. The V gene's germline CDR1 is SEHNR and CDR2 FQNEAQ (reference sequence). This CDR3 has 17 residues. V shed 5 bases and J 6 bases; nucleotides not matched to a gene: 13. The CDR3 reads CASSPQTGGAVAGELFF. The CDR3 region has the DNA TGTGCCAGCAGCCCGCAAACAGGGGGCGCGGTCGCCGGGGAGCTGTTTTTT.

The J gene is TRBJ1-5, the V gene TRBV19, with a weak D call TRBD1 (6 bases). The CDR3 runs 15 residues. Germline V gene sequence: CDR1 LNHDA, CDR2 SQIVND (reference sequence). V lost 7 bases and J lost 8, with 21 bases in between. The CDR3 DNA reads TGTGCCAGTACTAAACAGGGCGAGGTTATTAAGCCCCAGCATTTT. Amino acid sequence: CASTKQGEVIKPQHF.

V is TRBV10-2 and J is TRBJ2-7; D may correspond to TRBD1 or TRBD2 (7 bases each). Germline CDR1 reads WSHSY; CDR2 reads SAAADI. The CDR3 spans 12 residues. V was pared by 10 bases and J by 3 bases, with 13 bases between. CDR3 sequence reads: CATSGGGYEQYV. The CDR3 DNA is TGCGCCACGTCAGGGGGGGGCTACGAGCAGTACGTC.

This chain connects TRBV11-1 to TRBJ2-4; a possible D gene is TRBD2 (5 bases). Germline V gene lookup returns CDR1 SGHAT and CDR2 FQDESV (reference sequence). Trimming cost V 5 bases and J 7 bases, with 12 bases left between them. The CDR3 is made up of 13 amino acids. Here the CDR3 DNA reads TGTGCCAGCAGCCCGGGGTCCCACAACATTCAGTACTTC. Its protein is CASSPGSHNIQYF.

The genes are TRBV6-5 and TRBJ2-1, with D perhaps matching TRBD2 (5 bases). This CDR3 spans 16 amino acids. V was pared by 3 bases and J by 2 bases, with 14 bases between. Per the germline V gene, CDR1 is MNHEY and CDR2 is SVGAGI. CDR3 loop: CASSYKDFAPYNEQFF. In DNA form, the CDR3 reads TGTGCCAGCAGTTATAAGGACTTCGCCCCCTACAATGAGCAGTTCTTC.

This chain uses TRBV15 with TRBJ2-6, with a possible D match to TRBD2 (5 bases). The germline V gene encodes CDR1 LNHNV and CDR2 YYDKDF (reference sequence). CDR3 length: 18 residues. V shed 0 bases and J shed 0 bases, with 12 bases lying between them. CDR3 in DNA: TGTGCCACCAGCAGAGATGGAGGCTACTTCTCTGGGGCCAACGTCCTGACTTTC. It is translated as CATSRDGGYFSGANVLTF.

This clone was found a few times. This chain joins TRBV5-4 and TRBJ1-1; TRBD1 agrees at 7 bases. J was trimmed by 0 bases and V by 4 bases; bases with no gene match: 9. The CDR3 is 16 amino acids. Germline V lookup: CDR1 SGHNT, CDR2 YYREEE (reference sequence). The CDR3 sequence is CASSQDRVHLNTEAFF. CDR3 DNA sequence: TGTGCCAGCAGCCAAGACAGGGTCCATCTGAACACTGAAGCTTTCTTT.

The chain is built from TRBV19 and TRBJ2-5; D gene uncertain. From germline, CDR1 is LNHDA and CDR2 SQIVND (reference sequence). This CDR3 spans 14 amino acids. V shed 1 base and J shed 2 bases, with 8 bases lying between them. CDR3 amino acids: CASSIGRYQETQYF. The CDR3 nucleotides are TGTGCCAGTAGTATAGGCCGGTATCAAGAGACCCAGTACTTC.